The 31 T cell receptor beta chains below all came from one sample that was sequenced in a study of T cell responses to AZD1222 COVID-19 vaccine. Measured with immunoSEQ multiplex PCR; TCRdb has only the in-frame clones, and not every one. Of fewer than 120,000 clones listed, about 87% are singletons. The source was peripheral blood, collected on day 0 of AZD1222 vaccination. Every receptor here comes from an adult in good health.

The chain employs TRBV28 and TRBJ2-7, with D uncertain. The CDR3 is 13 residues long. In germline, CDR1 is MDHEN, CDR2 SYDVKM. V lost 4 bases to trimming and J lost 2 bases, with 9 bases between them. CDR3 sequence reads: CASSSVLAYEQYF. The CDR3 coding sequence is TGTGCCAGCAGTTCAGTTTTGGCCTACGAGCAGTACTTC.

CDR3 in amino acids: CASLDRGPYSNQPQHF. In DNA, the CDR3 is TGTGCCTCCCTGGACAGGGGCCCATATAGCAATCAGCCCCAGCATTTT. The chain carries TRBV19 and TRBJ1-5, with TRBD1 matching 9 bases. The V and J ends lost 11 bases and 0 bases, in that order; junction bases with no gene match: 11. The CDR3 is made up of 16 amino acids. Germline lookup yields CDR1 LNHDA and CDR2 SQIVND (reference sequence).

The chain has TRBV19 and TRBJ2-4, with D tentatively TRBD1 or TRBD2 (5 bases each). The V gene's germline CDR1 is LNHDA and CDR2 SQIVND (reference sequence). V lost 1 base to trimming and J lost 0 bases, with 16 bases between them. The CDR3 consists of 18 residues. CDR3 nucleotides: TGTGCCAGTAGTATAGTGGGACGGCAGTCGCTAGCCAAAAACATTCAGTACTTC. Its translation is CASSIVGRQSLAKNIQYF.

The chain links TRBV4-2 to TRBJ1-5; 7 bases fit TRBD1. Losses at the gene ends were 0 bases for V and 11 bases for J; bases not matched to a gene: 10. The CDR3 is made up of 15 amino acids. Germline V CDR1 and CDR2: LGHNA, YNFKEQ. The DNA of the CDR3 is TGTGCCAGCAGCCAAGATCGGGGGCAGGGGGTGGCCCAGCATTTT. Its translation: CASSQDRGQGVAQHF.

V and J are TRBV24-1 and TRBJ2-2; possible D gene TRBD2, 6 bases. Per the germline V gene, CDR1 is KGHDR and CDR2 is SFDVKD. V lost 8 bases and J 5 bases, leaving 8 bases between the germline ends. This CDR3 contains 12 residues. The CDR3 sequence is CATTAGTGELFF. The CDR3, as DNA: TGTGCCACCACGGCGGGGACCGGGGAGCTGTTTTTT.

This CDR3 reads CASRIANYGYTF. The CDR3, as DNA: TGTGCCAGCAGAATAGCTAACTATGGCTACACCTTC. The genes are TRBV6-5 and TRBJ1-2, with D unresolved. The germline V gene encodes CDR1 MNHEY and CDR2 SVGAGI. V gave up 6 bases and J gave up 0 bases, with 5 bases separating them. The CDR3 spans 12 residues.

Here the CDR3 reads CASSRTGDNEKLFF. CDR3 DNA: TGTGCCAGCAGTCGGACAGGGGACAATGAAAAACTGTTTTTT. The chain joins TRBV28 to TRBJ1-4; TRBD1 aligns across 9 bases. Trimming took 5 bases from V and 5 from J; bases not matched to a gene: 3. Per germline, CDR1 MDHEN and CDR2 SYDVKM. The CDR3 runs 14 residues.

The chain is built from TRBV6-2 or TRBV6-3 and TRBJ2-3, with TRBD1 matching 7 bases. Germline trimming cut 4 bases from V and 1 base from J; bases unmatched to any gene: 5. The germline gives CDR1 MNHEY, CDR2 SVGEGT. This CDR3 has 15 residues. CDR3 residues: CASSSSGQRTDTQYF. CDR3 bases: TGTGCCAGCAGTTCCTCGGGACAGCGCACAGATACGCAGTATTTT.

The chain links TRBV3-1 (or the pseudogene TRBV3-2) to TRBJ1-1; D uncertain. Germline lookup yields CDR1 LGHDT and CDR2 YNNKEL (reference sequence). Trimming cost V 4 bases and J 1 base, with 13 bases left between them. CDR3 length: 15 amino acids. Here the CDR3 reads CASSLNLDGNTEAFF. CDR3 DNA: TGTGCCAGCAGCCTTAACCTCGACGGGAACACTGAAGCTTTCTTT.

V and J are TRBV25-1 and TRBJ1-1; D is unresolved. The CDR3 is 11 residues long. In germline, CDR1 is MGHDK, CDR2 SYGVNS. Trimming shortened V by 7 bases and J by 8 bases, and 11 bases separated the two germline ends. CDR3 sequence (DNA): TGTGCCAGCACCCGTGGGCGGGAAGCTTTCTTT. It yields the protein CASTRGREAFF.

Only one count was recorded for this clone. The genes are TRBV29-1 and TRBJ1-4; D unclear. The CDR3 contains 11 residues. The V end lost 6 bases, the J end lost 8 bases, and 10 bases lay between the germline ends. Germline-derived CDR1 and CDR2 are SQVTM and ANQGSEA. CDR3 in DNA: TGCAGCGTGGGGAGGGCAGAAAAACTGTTTTTT. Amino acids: CSVGRAEKLFF.

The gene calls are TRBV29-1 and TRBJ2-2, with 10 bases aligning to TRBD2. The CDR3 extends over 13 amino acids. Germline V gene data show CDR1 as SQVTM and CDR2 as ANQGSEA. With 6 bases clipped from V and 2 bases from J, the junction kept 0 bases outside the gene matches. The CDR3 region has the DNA TGCAGCGTACTAGCGGGAAACACCGGGGAGCTGTTTTTT. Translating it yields CSVLAGNTGELFF.

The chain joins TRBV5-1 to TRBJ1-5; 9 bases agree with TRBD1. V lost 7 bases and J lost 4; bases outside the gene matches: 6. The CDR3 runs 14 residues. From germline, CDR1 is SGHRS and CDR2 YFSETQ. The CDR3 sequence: CASAQGTGNQPQHF. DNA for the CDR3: TGCGCCAGCGCCCAAGGGACAGGGAATCAGCCCCAGCATTTT.

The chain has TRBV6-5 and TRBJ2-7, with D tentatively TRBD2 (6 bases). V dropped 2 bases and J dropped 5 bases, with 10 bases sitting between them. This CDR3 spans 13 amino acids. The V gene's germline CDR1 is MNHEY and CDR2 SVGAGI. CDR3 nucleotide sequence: TGTGCCAGCAGTTACGGAGGGTATAACGAGCAGTACTTC. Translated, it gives CASSYGGYNEQYF.

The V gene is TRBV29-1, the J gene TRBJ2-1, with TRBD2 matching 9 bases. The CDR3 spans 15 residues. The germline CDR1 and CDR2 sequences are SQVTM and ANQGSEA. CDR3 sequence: CSASGLTSGYNEQFF. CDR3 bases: TGCAGTGCTTCCGGACTGACTAGCGGATACAATGAGCAGTTCTTC.

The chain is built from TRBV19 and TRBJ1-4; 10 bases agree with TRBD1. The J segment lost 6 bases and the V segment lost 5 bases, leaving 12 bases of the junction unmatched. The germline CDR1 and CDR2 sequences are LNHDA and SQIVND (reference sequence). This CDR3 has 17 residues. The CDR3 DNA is TGTGCCAGTAGTTCACCGGGACAGGGGTACCCCTATGAAAAACTGTTTTTT. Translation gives CASSSPGQGYPYEKLFF.

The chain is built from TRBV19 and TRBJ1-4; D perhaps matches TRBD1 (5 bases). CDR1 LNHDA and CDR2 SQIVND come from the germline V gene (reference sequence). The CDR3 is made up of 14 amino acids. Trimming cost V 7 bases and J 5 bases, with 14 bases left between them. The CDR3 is CASMDNRPNEKLFF. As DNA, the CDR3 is TGTGCCAGTATGGACAATCGGCCGAATGAAAAACTGTTTTTT.

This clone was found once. The CDR3 DNA reads as TGTGCCAGTAGTCTCGGATTGGGGGATCTGGGCAATCAGCCCCAGCATTTT. The encoded protein is CASSLGLGDLGNQPQHF. This chain links TRBV19 with TRBJ1-5; weak D call: TRBD1 (5 bases). Trimming cost V 5 bases and J 2 bases, with 19 bases left between them. This CDR3 region has 17 residues. Germline V gives CDR1 LNHDA, CDR2 SQIVND (reference sequence).

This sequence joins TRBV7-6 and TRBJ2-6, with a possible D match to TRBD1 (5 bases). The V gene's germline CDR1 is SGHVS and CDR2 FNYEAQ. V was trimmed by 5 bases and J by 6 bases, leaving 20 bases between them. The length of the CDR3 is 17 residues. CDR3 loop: CASSPSTPREAANVLTF. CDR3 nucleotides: TGTGCCAGCAGCCCATCGACCCCCAGGGAAGCGGCCAACGTCCTGACTTTC.

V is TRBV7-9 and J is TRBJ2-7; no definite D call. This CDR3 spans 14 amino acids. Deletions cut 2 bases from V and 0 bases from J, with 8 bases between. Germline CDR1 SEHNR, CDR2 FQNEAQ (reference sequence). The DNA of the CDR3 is TGTGCCAGCAGCTTAAGTCAGAGCTCCTACGAGCAGTACTTC. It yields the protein CASSLSQSSYEQYF.

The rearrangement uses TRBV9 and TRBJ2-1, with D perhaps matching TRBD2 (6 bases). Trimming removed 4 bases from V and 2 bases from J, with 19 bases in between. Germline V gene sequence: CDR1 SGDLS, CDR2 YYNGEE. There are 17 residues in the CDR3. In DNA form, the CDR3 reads TGTGCCAGCAGCCCCAGCGGGTCCGGGGTAACCTACAATGAGCAGTTCTTC. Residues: CASSPSGSGVTYNEQFF.

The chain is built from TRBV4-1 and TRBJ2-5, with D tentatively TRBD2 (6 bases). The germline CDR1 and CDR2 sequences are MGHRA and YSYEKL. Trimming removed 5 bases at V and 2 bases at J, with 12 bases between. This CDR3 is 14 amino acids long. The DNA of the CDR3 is TGCGCCAGCAGCTTAATGGACTATCAAGAGACCCAGTACTTC. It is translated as CASSLMDYQETQYF.

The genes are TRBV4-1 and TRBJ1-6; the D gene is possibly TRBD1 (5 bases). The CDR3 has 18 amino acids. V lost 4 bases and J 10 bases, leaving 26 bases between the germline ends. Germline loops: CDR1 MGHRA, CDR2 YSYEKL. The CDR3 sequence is CASSPQGVPTVLSSPLHF. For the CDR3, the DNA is TGCGCCAGCAGCCCCCAAGGGGTCCCGACAGTCCTCAGCTCACCCCTCCACTTT.

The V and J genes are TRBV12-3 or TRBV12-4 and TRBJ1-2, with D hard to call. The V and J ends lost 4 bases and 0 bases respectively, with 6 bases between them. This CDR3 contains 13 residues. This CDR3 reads CASSSGANYGYTF. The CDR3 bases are TGTGCCAGCAGTTCCGGGGCTAACTATGGCTACACCTTC.

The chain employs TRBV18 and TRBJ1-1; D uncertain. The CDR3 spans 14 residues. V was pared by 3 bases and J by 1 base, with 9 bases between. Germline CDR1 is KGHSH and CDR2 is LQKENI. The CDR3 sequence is CASSPLPKNTEAFF. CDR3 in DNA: TGTGCCAGCTCACCTCTTCCAAAGAACACTGAAGCTTTCTTT.

DNA of the CDR3: TGTGCCAGCAGCTCCTCTGCGGAGACCTACGAGCAGTACTTC. Residues: CASSSSAETYEQYF. This sequence joins TRBV13 and TRBJ2-7; D not certain. Per germline, CDR1 PRHDT and CDR2 FYEKMQ (reference sequence). The V end was cut by 4 bases, the J end by 2 bases, with 12 bases between. The CDR3 loop spans 14 amino acids.

DNA for the CDR3: TGTGCCAGCAGCGCCGGGGCAGAAAATCAGCCCCAGCATTTT. Amino acids: CASSAGAENQPQHF. The chain couples TRBV5-6 to TRBJ1-5; maybe TRBD1 (5 bases). Germline values: CDR1 SGHDT, CDR2 YYEEEE. The CDR3 consists of 14 residues. V gave up 4 bases and J gave up 4 bases, with 12 bases separating them.

The CDR3 region has the DNA TGTGCCAGCAGCTTAGGTCGTACATCCGGGGAGCTGTTTTTT. Translated, it gives CASSLGRTSGELFF. V is TRBV11-2 and J is TRBJ2-2; no clear D gene. V lost 1 base to trimming and J lost 6 bases, with 9 bases between them. The CDR3 runs 14 residues. The germline gives CDR1 SGHAT, CDR2 FQNNGV.

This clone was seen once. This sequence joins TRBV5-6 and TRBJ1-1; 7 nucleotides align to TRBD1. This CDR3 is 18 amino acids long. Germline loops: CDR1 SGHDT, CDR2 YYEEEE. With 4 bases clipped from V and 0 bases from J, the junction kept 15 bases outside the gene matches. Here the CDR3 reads CASSRRTGFIIMNTEAFF. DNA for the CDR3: TGTGCCAGCAGCCGAAGGACAGGATTCATCATCATGAACACTGAAGCTTTCTTT.

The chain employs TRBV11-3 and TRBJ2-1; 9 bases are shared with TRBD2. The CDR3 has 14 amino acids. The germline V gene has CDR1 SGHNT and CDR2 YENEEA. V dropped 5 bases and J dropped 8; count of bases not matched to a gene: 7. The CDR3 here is CASSPETSGYEQFF. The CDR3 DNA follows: TGTGCCAGCAGCCCGGAGACTAGCGGCTATGAGCAGTTCTTC.

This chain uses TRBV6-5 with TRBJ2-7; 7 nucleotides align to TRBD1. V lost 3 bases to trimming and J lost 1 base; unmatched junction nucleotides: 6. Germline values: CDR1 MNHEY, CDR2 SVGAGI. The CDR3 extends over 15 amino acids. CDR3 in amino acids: CASSYWTGVSYEQYF. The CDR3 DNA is TGTGCCAGCAGTTATTGGACAGGAGTTTCCTACGAGCAGTACTTC.